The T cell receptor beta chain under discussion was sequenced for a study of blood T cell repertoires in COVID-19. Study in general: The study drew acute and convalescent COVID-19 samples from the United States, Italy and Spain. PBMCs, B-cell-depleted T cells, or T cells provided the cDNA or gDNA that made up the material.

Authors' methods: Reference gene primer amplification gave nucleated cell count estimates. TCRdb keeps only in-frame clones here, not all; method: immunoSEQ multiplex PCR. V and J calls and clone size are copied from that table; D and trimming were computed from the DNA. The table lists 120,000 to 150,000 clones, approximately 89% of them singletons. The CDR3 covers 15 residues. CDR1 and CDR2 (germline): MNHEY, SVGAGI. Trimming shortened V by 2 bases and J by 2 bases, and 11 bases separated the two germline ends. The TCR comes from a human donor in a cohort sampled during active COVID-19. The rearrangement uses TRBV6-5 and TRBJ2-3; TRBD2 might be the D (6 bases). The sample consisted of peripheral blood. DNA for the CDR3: TGTGCCAGCAGTTACCGCCGGGACTCCACAGATACGCAGTATTTT. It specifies CASSYRRDSTDTQYF.